A selection of T cell receptor beta chains follows, all from one sample in a study of T cells in localized non-small cell lung cancer. Sequencing was performed with immunoSEQ multiplex PCR; in TCRdb, only in-frame clones are kept and a portion is missing. Altogether approximately 35,000 clones are present, under 90% being singletons, with the ten largest covering roughly 4%. Sequenced here: peripheral blood, sampled before any cancer treatment. Receptors were obtained from a man between 40 and 69 years old with stage I lung adenocarcinoma. Each CDR3 is given without its conserved first and last residue. Each record gives: V gene, J gene, CDR3 length, CDR3 protein.

v_call: TRBV5-6
j_call: TRBJ1-2
cdr3_length: 11
cdr3_aa: ASSFMQLAGYT

v_call: TRBV7-9
j_call: TRBJ2-2
cdr3_length: 14
cdr3_aa: ASSLYRSENTGELF

v_call: TRBV5-1
j_call: TRBJ1-1
cdr3_length: 14
cdr3_aa: ASSLAPRTVNTEAF

v_call: TRBV27
j_call: TRBJ1-1
cdr3_length: 11
cdr3_aa: ASSFIRNTEAF

v_call: TRBV6-5
j_call: TRBJ1-5
cdr3_length: 12
cdr3_aa: ASSGLEWDQPQH

v_call: TRBV7-9
j_call: TRBJ1-2
cdr3_length: 12
cdr3_aa: ASSRDSTNYGYT

v_call: TRBV19
j_call: TRBJ1-5
cdr3_length: 11
cdr3_aa: ASSNNLNQPQH

v_call: TRBV5-5
j_call: TRBJ1-2
cdr3_length: 10
cdr3_aa: ASSLGGNGYT

v_call: TRBV19
j_call: TRBJ1-5
cdr3_length: 11
cdr3_aa: ASSMGTYQPQH

v_call: TRBV21-1
j_call: TRBJ2-1
cdr3_length: 14
cdr3_aa: ASSKIPGQGGNEQF

v_call: TRBV12-5
j_call: TRBJ1-2
cdr3_length: 10
cdr3_aa: ASGLTVYGYT

v_call: TRBV5-1
j_call: TRBJ1-6
cdr3_length: 10
cdr3_aa: ASRQGNSPLH

v_call: TRBV6-6
j_call: TRBJ1-1
cdr3_length: 12
cdr3_aa: ASSKPRRATEAF

v_call: TRBV5-5
j_call: TRBJ1-5
cdr3_length: 12
cdr3_aa: ASSSLYSNQPQH

v_call: TRBV7-8
j_call: TRBJ1-2
cdr3_length: 12
cdr3_aa: ASSLYTGLEGYT

v_call: TRBV4-1
j_call: TRBJ2-7
cdr3_length: 13
cdr3_aa: ASSQETGYFYEQY

v_call: TRBV27
j_call: TRBJ2-7
cdr3_length: 13
cdr3_aa: ASSFGQGAFYEQY

v_call: TRBV6-6
j_call: TRBJ2-5
cdr3_length: 13
cdr3_aa: ASSYGGGEVETQY

v_call: TRBV6-1
j_call: TRBJ1-2
cdr3_length: 12
cdr3_aa: ASSTRGDAYGYT

v_call: TRBV10-3
j_call: -
cdr3_length: 13
cdr3_aa: AIKQPGQGDYEQY

v_call: TRBV11-2
j_call: TRBJ2-7
cdr3_length: 12
cdr3_aa: ASSLGQGAYEQY

v_call: TRBV30
j_call: TRBJ1-3
cdr3_length: 9
cdr3_aa: AWSFGNTIY

v_call: TRBV7-7
j_call: TRBJ2-7
cdr3_length: 11
cdr3_aa: ASSLWPWDEQY

v_call: TRBV5-1
j_call: TRBJ1-2
cdr3_length: 12
cdr3_aa: ASSLGQGSVGYT

v_call: TRBV5-1
j_call: TRBJ1-1
cdr3_length: 13
cdr3_aa: ASSSGTGLVAEAF

v_call: TRBV5-5
j_call: TRBJ1-2
cdr3_length: 12
cdr3_aa: ASSQGSGSYGYT

v_call: TRBV19
j_call: TRBJ1-4
cdr3_length: 13
cdr3_aa: ASTPGLATNEKLF

v_call: TRBV6-1
j_call: TRBJ2-5
cdr3_length: 12
cdr3_aa: ASSNGQGWATQY

v_call: TRBV2
j_call: TRBJ2-3
cdr3_length: 12
cdr3_aa: AIVQNQDLHWQY

v_call: TRBV7-8
j_call: TRBJ1-3
cdr3_length: 15
cdr3_aa: ASSLVSGGSSGNTIY

v_call: TRBV9
j_call: TRBJ2-3
cdr3_length: 13
cdr3_aa: ASSSRLGSTDTQY

v_call: TRBV5-6
j_call: TRBJ1-2
cdr3_length: 13
cdr3_aa: ASTNTDRRIYGYT

v_call: TRBV11-2
j_call: TRBJ1-5
cdr3_length: 13
cdr3_aa: ASSLEDSSNQPQH

v_call: TRBV6-5
j_call: TRBJ1-6
cdr3_length: 11
cdr3_aa: ASSYRRGSPLH

v_call: TRBV7-2
j_call: TRBJ2-7
cdr3_length: 10
cdr3_aa: ASSLDGDEQY

v_call: TRBV10-3
j_call: TRBJ1-2
cdr3_length: 9
cdr3_aa: AISREAGYT

v_call: TRBV27
j_call: TRBJ2-1
cdr3_length: 12
cdr3_aa: ASSSYSSYNEQF

v_call: TRBV5-1
j_call: TRBJ1-4
cdr3_length: 11
cdr3_aa: ASRAGANEKLF

v_call: TRBV5-6
j_call: TRBJ1-4
cdr3_length: 12
cdr3_aa: ASSLVQSGEKLF

v_call: TRBV5-4
j_call: TRBJ2-5
cdr3_length: 15
cdr3_aa: ASSLDGLARAQETQY

v_call: TRBV2
j_call: TRBJ1-1
cdr3_length: 13
cdr3_aa: ASTPGRGGTTEAF

v_call: TRBV9
j_call: TRBJ1-4
cdr3_length: 13
cdr3_aa: ASSVATGATEKLF

v_call: TRBV12-5
j_call: TRBJ2-2
cdr3_length: 14
cdr3_aa: ASGEAGYSNTGELF

v_call: TRBV7-2
j_call: TRBJ2-3
cdr3_length: 15
cdr3_aa: ASSLKSLAGLADTQY

v_call: TRBV19
j_call: TRBJ2-5
cdr3_length: 14
cdr3_aa: ASSKSLKGGKETQY

v_call: TRBV7-9
j_call: TRBJ1-1
cdr3_length: 12
cdr3_aa: ASSFRGRDTEAF

v_call: TRBV19
j_call: TRBJ1-5
cdr3_length: 11
cdr3_aa: ASMRDRGQPQH

v_call: TRBV2
j_call: TRBJ2-1
cdr3_length: 14
cdr3_aa: ASSQLLGRRGHEQF

v_call: TRBV5-1
j_call: TRBJ2-7
cdr3_length: 11
cdr3_aa: ASSFRGSYEQY

v_call: TRBV9
j_call: TRBJ2-2
cdr3_length: 13
cdr3_aa: ASSKLAGQTGELF

v_call: TRBV6-6
j_call: TRBJ1-1
cdr3_length: 12
cdr3_aa: ASSYSIGGTEAF

v_call: TRBV18
j_call: TRBJ1-5
cdr3_length: 13
cdr3_aa: ASSPLSGSNQPQH

v_call: TRBV7-2
j_call: TRBJ1-5
cdr3_length: 14
cdr3_aa: ASSFRGTGTPQPQH

v_call: TRBV28
j_call: TRBJ2-3
cdr3_length: 13
cdr3_aa: ASSPRDRWGDTQY

v_call: TRBV5-4
j_call: TRBJ2-5
cdr3_length: 9
cdr3_aa: ASSKGETQY

v_call: TRBV5-1
j_call: TRBJ2-3
cdr3_length: 13
cdr3_aa: ASTKSGGPGDTQY

v_call: TRBV5-1
j_call: TRBJ1-1
cdr3_length: 14
cdr3_aa: ASSFNRRGINTEAF

v_call: TRBV7-6
j_call: TRBJ1-1
cdr3_length: 11
cdr3_aa: ASSLTGEAEAF

v_call: TRBV29-1
j_call: TRBJ2-5
cdr3_length: 16
cdr3_aa: SVEDLGWGLEVRETQY